Listed here is a single T cell receptor (beta chain). In the original workflow: Using reference gene primer amplification, nucleated cell counts were estimated. Sequencing used immunoSEQ multiplex PCR; TCRdb keeps in-frame clones, though not all of them. V, J and clone size are taken as reported in that table, and D and trimming were inferred from the DNA itself. In the table there are about 220,000 clones, 88% of which are singletons. These data are taken from a study of blood T cell repertoires in COVID-19. At the level of the study: PBMCs, B-cell-depleted T cells, or T cells provided the cDNA or gDNA that made up the material.

CDR1 is SEHNR and CDR2 is FQNEAQ in the germline V gene (reference sequence). This CDR3 spans 12 amino acids. The germline V and J ends were trimmed by 3 bases and 6 bases, with 8 bases remaining between them. Participants were aged about 18 to 100 years, lived in under 25 US areas, and enrolled virtually. The study assigned cohorts using participant-reported clinical history. The chain combines TRBV7-9 with TRBJ1-2, with D possibly TRBD1 on 6 matching bases. The material sequenced was PBMCs or T cells enriched from blood (not recorded which). This clonotype was obtained from a woman in her forties or fifties with acute COVID-19. The CDR3 bases are TGTGCCAGCAGCTTGGACAGACATGGCTACACCTTC. It yields the protein CASSLDRHGYTF.